This T cell receptor beta chain originates from a study of T cell changes during pregnancy in multiple sclerosis. Produced via immunoSEQ multiplex PCR; TCRdb's table is partial and in-frame only. Among under 85,000 clones listed, 90% to 95% were seen once. V dropped 4 bases and J dropped 0 bases, with 9 bases sitting between them. CDR3 length: 13 residues. CDR1 is SQVTM, CDR2 ANQGSEA, per germline. Sample: CD4+ T cells from peripheral blood mononuclear cells, taken before pregnancy. The receptor's source is a female donor with multiple sclerosis, enrolled in a pregnancy study. The rearrangement joins TRBV29-1 to TRBJ2-5, with D possibly matching TRBD1 (5 bases). The CDR3: CSVAGLHQETQYF. CDR3 sequence (DNA): TGCAGCGTTGCAGGGTTGCACCAAGAGACCCAGTACTTC. Combining the CDR3 with reference TRBV29-1 and TRBJ2-5 gives the whole variable domain SAVISQKPSRDICQRGTSLTIQCQVDSQVTMMFWYRQQPGQSLTLIATANQGSEATYESGFVIDKFPISRPNLTFSTLTVSNMSPEDSSIYLCSVAGLHQETQYFGPGTRLLVL.